A selection of T cell receptor beta chains follows, all from one sample in a study of T cells in Graves' hyperthyroidism and ophthalmopathy. TCRdb itself ran the multiplex PCR reads through MiXCR, one entry per CDR3 protein. Of about half a million distinct CDR3 sequences listed, about 20% are singletons. Sequenced input: blood. Receptor source: a woman in her sixties or seventies with Graves' ophthalmopathy. Each CDR3 is given with its conserved first and last residue. A D gene is named only where the DNA matches it firmly. Not every row has a clone size; where given, it reads once, few, many or a size class.

D | size | length | J | V | DNA | CDR3
- | many | 16 | TRBJ2-3 | TRBV11-2 | TGTGCCAGCAGCTTAGAGGCTAGCGCGTTCACAGATACGCAGTATTTT | CASSLEASAFTDTQYF
- | few | 15 | TRBJ2-4 | TRBV5-1 | TGCGCCAGCAGCTCTGGTGGGGTCGCCAAAAACATTCAGTACTTC | CASSSGGVAKNIQYF
- | once | 14 | TRBJ1-2 | TRBV18 | TGTGCCAGCTCTACCATAGGTTCCGGCTATGGCTACACCTTC | CASSTIGSGYGYTF
TRBD1 | few | 16 | TRBJ1-5 | TRBV20-1 | TGCAGTGCCGAGAAGACAGGGGGCGAAGGGAATCAGCCCCAGCATTTT | CSAEKTGGEGNQPQHF
- | many | 13 | TRBJ2-7 | TRBV10-3 | TGTGCCATCACCAGCGGAGTGGGGAGGGAGCAGTACTTC | CAITSGVGREQYF
TRBD2 | few | 15 | TRBJ2-1 | TRBV3-1 | TGTGCCAGCAGCCAAGCGGCGGGAGGGTTCAATGAGCAGTTCTTC | CASSQAAGGFNEQFF
TRBD1 | - | 15 | TRBJ1-2 | TRBV15 | TGTGCCACCAGCGGCGACAGGGGTAAAAACTATGGCTACACCTTC | CATSGDRGKNYGYTF
- | few | 11 | TRBJ2-7 | TRBV6-1 | TGTGCCAGCAGACACGGACAGGAGCAGTACTTC | CASRHGQEQYF
TRBD2 | - | 17 | TRBJ2-1 | TRBV3-1 | TGTGCCAGCAGCCAAGCAGGAAGCGGGAGATCATACAATGAGCAGTTCTTC | CASSQAGSGRSYNEQFF
- | many | 14 | TRBJ1-4 | TRBV7-8 | TGTGCCAGCAGCTTTTCGGGGGCTGGTGAAAAACTGTTTTTT | CASSFSGAGEKLFF
- | - | 14 | TRBJ1-4 | TRBV5-5 | TGTGCCAGCACTCCCGGAATGTTGTCTGGAAAACTGTTTTTT | CASTPGMLSGKLFF
- | - | 13 | TRBJ2-5 | TRBV10-3 | TGTGCCATCAGTGTTCCAGGGGAACGGACCCAGTACTTC | CAISVPGERTQYF
TRBD2 | - | 16 | TRBJ2-1 | TRBV20-1 | TGCAGTGCTATTGGGGGAGTTTGGCGGGAGGGCCGGGAGCAGTTCTTC | CSAIGGVWREGREQFF
- | many | 14 | TRBJ1-1 | TRBV3-1 | TGTGCCAGCAGCCAAGTCCAGGGGAACACTGAAGCTTTCTTT | CASSQVQGNTEAFF
TRBD2 | few | 15 | TRBJ2-2 | TRBV19 | TGTGCCAGTAGAGGTCTAGCGGAACCGACCGGGGAGCTGTTTTTT | CASRGLAEPTGELFF
TRBD1 | few | 14 | TRBJ2-5 | TRBV5-1 | TGCGCCAGCAGCAGGACCGGGACAGAAGAGACCCAGTACTTC | CASSRTGTEETQYF
- | few | 13 | TRBJ1-2 | TRBV18 | TGTGCCAGCTCACAGGGACGCCGCTATGGCTACACCTTC | CASSQGRRYGYTF
- | - | 15 | TRBJ1-4 | TRBV30 | TGTGCCTGGAGGGGAGGGCACTCCGGAAATGAAAAACTGTTTTTT | CAWRGGHSGNEKLFF
- | many | 13 | TRBJ2-7 | TRBV11-3 | TGTGCCAGCAGCTTAGACAGGGACCACGAGCAGTACTTC | CASSLDRDHEQYF
- | - | 14 | TRBJ2-5 | TRBV5-5 | TGTGCCAGCAGCATTGGGACGGCAAAAGAGACCCAGTACTTC | CASSIGTAKETQYF
- | - | 15 | TRBJ1-2 | TRBV5-6 | TGTGCCAGCAGCTTAAAAAGGGTATGGGGCTTTGGCTACACCTTC | CASSLKRVWGFGYTF
- | few | 17 | TRBJ2-2 | TRBV6-2/TRBV6-3 | TGTGCCAGCAGTCCCCCTATTTTTGAGATCAAAACCGGGGAGCTGTTTTTT | CASSPPIFEIKTGELFF
- | - | 14 | TRBJ1-2 | TRBV6-2/TRBV6-3 | TGTGCCAGCAGGCCCGGGGGGGGGTTAGGGGGCTACACCTTC | CASRPGGGLGGYTF
TRBD1 | many | 13 | TRBJ1-5 | TRBV6-1 | TGTGCCAGCAGCGACAGGGGGAATCAGCCCCAGCATTTT | CASSDRGNQPQHF
TRBD2 | few | 17 | TRBJ2-7 | TRBV5-1 | TGCGCCAGCAGCCGCCGAGCTAGCGGGAGGGAAGATTACGAGCAGTACTTC | CASSRRASGREDYEQYF
- | - | 15 | TRBJ2-6 | TRBV19 | TGTGCCAGTAACGACGCCGGATCTGGGGCCAACGTCCTGACTTTC | CASNDAGSGANVLTF
- | - | 12 | TRBJ1-4 | TRBV2 | TGTGCCAGCAGTGGCAGGGATGAAAAACTGTTTTTT | CASSGRDEKLFF
TRBD2 | few | 16 | TRBJ2-5 | TRBV7-9 | TGTGCCAGCAGCTCGGGACTAGCGGGAGTCTGGGAGACCCAGTACTTC | CASSSGLAGVWETQYF
- | few | 12 | TRBJ1-6 | TRBV19 | TGTGCCAGTACTAGGGATAATTCACCCCTCCACTTT | CASTRDNSPLHF
TRBD2 | - | 15 | TRBJ2-7 | TRBV3-1 | TGTGCCAGCAGCCAGACCTCTAGCGGGATCTACGAGCAGTACTTC | CASSQTSSGIYEQYF
- | few | 15 | TRBJ2-1 | TRBV7-2 | TGTGCCAGCAGCTCAAACTCTAGGTCCTACAATGAGCAGTTCTTC | CASSSNSRSYNEQFF
- | few | 15 | TRBJ2-5 | TRBV24-1 | TGTGCCACCAGTGATCCTACCACGGGACAAGAGACCCAGTACTTC | CATSDPTTGQETQYF
- | - | 12 | TRBJ2-7 | TRBV30 | TGTGCCTGGAGGGATAGAGCGGACGAGCAGTACTTC | CAWRDRADEQYF
TRBD2 | - | 16 | TRBJ2-3 | TRBV5-4 | TGTGCCAGCAGCCCTGGGACTAGCGGGAATACAGATACGCAGTATTTT | CASSPGTSGNTDTQYF
- | few | 15 | TRBJ1-3 | TRBV30 | TGTGCCTGGAGTAAGATACCGAGCTCTGGAAACACCATATATTTT | CAWSKIPSSGNTIYF
TRBD2 | few | 17 | TRBJ2-2 | TRBV15 | TGTGCCACCAGCGGGGGACTAGCGGGACTGCGAACCGGGGAGCTGTTTTTT | CATSGGLAGLRTGELFF